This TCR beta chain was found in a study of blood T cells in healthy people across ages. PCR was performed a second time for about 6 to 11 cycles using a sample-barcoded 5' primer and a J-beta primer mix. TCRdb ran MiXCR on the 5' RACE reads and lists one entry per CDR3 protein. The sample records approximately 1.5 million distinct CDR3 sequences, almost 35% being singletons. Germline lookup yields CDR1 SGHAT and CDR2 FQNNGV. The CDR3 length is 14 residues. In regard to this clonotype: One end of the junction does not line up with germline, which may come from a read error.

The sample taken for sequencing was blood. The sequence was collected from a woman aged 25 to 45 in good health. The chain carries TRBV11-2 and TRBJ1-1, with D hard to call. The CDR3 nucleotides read TGTGCCAGCAGCGTAGAGGCAGCTTCCACTGAAGCTTTCTTT. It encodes CASSVEAASTEAFF.